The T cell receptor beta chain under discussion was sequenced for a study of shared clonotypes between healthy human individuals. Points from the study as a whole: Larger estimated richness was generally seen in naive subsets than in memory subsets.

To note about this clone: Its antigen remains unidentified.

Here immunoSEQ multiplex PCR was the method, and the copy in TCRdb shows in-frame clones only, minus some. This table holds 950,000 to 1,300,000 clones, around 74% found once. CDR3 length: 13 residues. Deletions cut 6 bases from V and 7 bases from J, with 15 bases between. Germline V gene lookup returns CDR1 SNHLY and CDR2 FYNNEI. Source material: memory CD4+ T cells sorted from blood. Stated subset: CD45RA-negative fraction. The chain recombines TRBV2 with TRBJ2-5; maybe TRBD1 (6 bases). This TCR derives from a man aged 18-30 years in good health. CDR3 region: CASSRDTVSTQYF. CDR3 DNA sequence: TGTGCCAGCAGCAGGGACACGGTATCGACCCAGTACTTC.